This entry lists 13 T cell receptor beta chains sequenced from one sample in a study of graft-versus-host responses after intestinal transplantation (dated by TCRdb to the early 2020s). Per the publication, the time point label means: cells obtained before transplantation from donor or recipient. Libraries came from the immunoSEQ multiplex PCR assay. TCRdb limited this immuneACCESS table to in-frame rearrangements with V and J called. A share of clones is missing; checked studies link under half to unresolved V genes, and the rest is unexplained. This sample is represented by some 100,000 clones; about 88% of them were singletons. Roughly 1% of the sample rests with the top ten. These receptors have no identified antigens. The sample here was unstimulated CD4+ T cells sorted from spleen or lymph node cells, taken before transplant. Every receptor here comes from a human donor who was the organ donor for an intestinal transplant.

The V and J genes are TRBV10-3 and TRBJ2-6; TRBD1 matches at 7 bases. The CDR3 has 16 amino acids. Trimming cost V 4 bases and J 1 base; bases outside gene matches: 4. Per the germline V gene, CDR1 is ENHRY and CDR2 is SYGVKD. The CDR3 coding sequence is TGTGCCATCAGTGCTACAGGGGTTTCTGGGGCCAACGTCCTGACTTTC. Residues: CAISATGVSGANVLTF.

J is TRBJ1-4 and V is TRBV27; a possible D gene is TRBD1 (6 bases). Germline V CDR1 and CDR2: MNHEY, SMNVEV (reference sequence). The CDR3 extends over 20 amino acids. Trimming removed 5 bases from V and 1 base from J, with 26 bases in between. CDR3 DNA: TGTGCCAGCAGTCCCCCACAGGGTAAGGACGCGTATCTAACTAATGAAAAACTGTTTTTT. Its translation is CASSPPQGKDAYLTNEKLFF.

The J gene is TRBJ1-4, the V gene TRBV5-4; 8 bases map to TRBD1. The CDR3 totals 14 residues. In germline, CDR1 is SGHNT, CDR2 YYREEE (reference sequence). Trimming took 4 bases from V and 7 from J; bases not matched to a gene: 6. The CDR3 sequence is CASSATGGGEKLFF. The CDR3 region has the DNA TGTGCCAGCAGCGCCACAGGGGGAGGTGAAAAACTGTTTTTT.

The chain uses TRBV4-1 and TRBJ2-7; D is uncertain. The CDR3 totals 17 residues. Per germline, CDR1 MGHRA and CDR2 YSYEKL. The V end was cut by 4 bases, the J end by 3 bases, with 22 bases between. The CDR3 spells CASSRSTSILGIYEQYF. Written as DNA, the CDR3 is TGCGCCAGCAGCCGTTCCACGAGTATTTTAGGAATCTACGAGCAGTACTTC.

A few counts support this clone. V and J are TRBV10-3 and TRBJ1-3; D not certain. Germline lookup yields CDR1 ENHRY and CDR2 SYGVKD. This CDR3 spans 11 amino acids. Trimming removed 0 bases at V and 12 bases at J, with 6 bases between. CDR3 amino acids: CAISESRNIYF. CDR3 nucleotides: TGTGCCATCAGTGAGTCGCGGAACATATATTTT.

The chain employs TRBV19 and TRBJ2-1, with D hard to call. The CDR3 contains 16 residues. Trimming left V 0 bases short and J 7 bases short, with 16 bases between. The germline V gene has CDR1 LNHDA and CDR2 SQIVND (reference sequence). The CDR3 DNA is TGTGCCAGTAGTATAGAGGCAAATGGCAGATTGAATGAGCAGTTCTTC. Translated, it gives CASSIEANGRLNEQFF.

V gene TRBV6-1 combines with J gene TRBJ2-3; 10 bases line up with TRBD1. Trimming cost V 8 bases and J 5 bases; bases outside gene matches: 7. The CDR3 runs 14 residues. The germline CDR1 and CDR2 sequences are MNHNS and SASEGT. For the CDR3, the DNA is TGTGCCAGCCTAGGGGACAGGGGTGTAGATACGCAGTATTTT. Translating gives CASLGDRGVDTQYF.

The chain uses TRBV5-1 and TRBJ2-7; D ambiguous. Looked up from germline, CDR1 is SGHRS and CDR2 is YFSETQ. This CDR3 has 13 residues. The V end lost 0 bases, the J end lost 2 bases, and 6 bases lay between the germline ends. The CDR3 here is CASSLGKAYEQYF. CDR3 nucleotide sequence: TGCGCCAGCAGCTTGGGGAAGGCCTACGAGCAGTACTTC.

This clone was counted a few times. The chain couples TRBV4-1 to TRBJ1-5; TRBD1 is a possible D gene (6 bases). Germline-derived CDR1 and CDR2 are MGHRA and YSYEKL. The CDR3 has 13 residues. V was trimmed by 2 bases and J by 9 bases, leaving 11 bases between them. CDR3 loop: CASSQLDSRPQHF. CDR3 sequence (DNA): TGCGCCAGCAGCCAATTGGACAGCCGGCCCCAGCATTTT.

This chain links TRBV9 with TRBJ2-1; 11 bases align to TRBD2. After removal of 0 bases from V and 4 bases from J, the junction contained 0 bases not matched to a gene. Germline assignment: CDR1 SGDLS and CDR2 YYNGEE. CDR3 length: 15 amino acids. The CDR3 region is CASSVASGGYNEQFF. The CDR3 DNA follows: TGTGCCAGCAGCGTAGCTAGCGGGGGGTACAATGAGCAGTTCTTC.

The gene calls are TRBV11-2 and TRBJ2-5; D is possibly TRBD2 (5 bases). Trimming removed 5 bases at V and 5 bases at J, with 15 bases between. Germline CDR1 is SGHAT and CDR2 is FQNNGV. This CDR3 spans 14 amino acids. The CDR3 spells CASSAGLSIETQYF. In nucleotides, the CDR3 is TGTGCCAGCAGCGCCGGACTGTCAATCGAGACCCAGTACTTC.

This clone came up a few times. CDR3 DNA sequence: TGTGCCAGCAGTTACCCAGGACAGGGGGTCTATGGCTACACCTTC. It specifies CASSYPGQGVYGYTF. The chain recombines TRBV6-5 with TRBJ1-2; 10 bases map to TRBD1. Trimming cost V 2 bases and J 4 bases; bases outside gene matches: 4. The CDR3 spans 15 residues. CDR1 and CDR2 (germline): MNHEY, SVGAGI.

The J gene is TRBJ1-2, the V gene TRBV6-5; no clear D gene. From germline, CDR1 is MNHEY and CDR2 SVGAGI. CDR3 length: 13 amino acids. Trimming shortened V by 5 bases and J by 2 bases, and 9 bases separated the two germline ends. CDR3 DNA sequence: TGTGCCAGCAGTACGGGATTCAACTATGGCTACACCTTC. Protein sequence: CASSTGFNYGYTF.